The T cell receptor (beta chain) described here comes from a study of blood T cell repertoires in COVID-19. Turning to the study itself: COVID-19 samples from acute and convalescent phases originated in the United States, Italy and Spain. PBMCs, B-cell-depleted T cells, or T cells were the source of the cDNA or gDNA that made up the material.

Authors' processing steps: Reference gene primer amplification in the assay estimated nucleated cell counts. Sequenced by immunoSEQ multiplex PCR; TCRdb stores in-frame clones only, minus some. From that table come the V and J calls and clone size; the DNA was used to work out D and trimming. The sample consists of roughly 280,000 clones, 86% of them appearing once. Germline lookup yields CDR1 KGHSY and CDR2 FQNENV. V was trimmed by 5 bases and J by 0 bases, leaving 6 bases between them. The CDR3 length is 13 residues. This TCR came from a man aged 25 to 40 with active or convalescent COVID-19. J is TRBJ2-3 and V is TRBV16; D unclear. The sequenced sample consisted of peripheral blood. CDR3 sequence reads: CASSTTSTDTQYF. The DNA of the CDR3 is TGTGCCAGCAGCACGACTAGCACAGATACGCAGTATTTT.